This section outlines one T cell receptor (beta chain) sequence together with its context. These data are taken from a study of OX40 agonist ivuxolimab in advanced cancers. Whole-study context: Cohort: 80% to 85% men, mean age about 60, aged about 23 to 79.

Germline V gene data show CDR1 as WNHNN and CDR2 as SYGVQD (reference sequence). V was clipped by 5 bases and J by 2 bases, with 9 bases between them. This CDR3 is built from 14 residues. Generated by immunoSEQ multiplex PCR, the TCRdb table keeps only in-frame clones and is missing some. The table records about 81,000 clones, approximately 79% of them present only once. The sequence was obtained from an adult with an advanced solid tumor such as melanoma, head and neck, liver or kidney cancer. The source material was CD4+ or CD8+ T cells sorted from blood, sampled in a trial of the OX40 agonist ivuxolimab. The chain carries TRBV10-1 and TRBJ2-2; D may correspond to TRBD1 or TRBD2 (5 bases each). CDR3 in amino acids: CASSPGANTGELFF. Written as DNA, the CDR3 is TGCGCCAGCAGTCCCGGGGCTAACACCGGGGAGCTGTTTTTT.